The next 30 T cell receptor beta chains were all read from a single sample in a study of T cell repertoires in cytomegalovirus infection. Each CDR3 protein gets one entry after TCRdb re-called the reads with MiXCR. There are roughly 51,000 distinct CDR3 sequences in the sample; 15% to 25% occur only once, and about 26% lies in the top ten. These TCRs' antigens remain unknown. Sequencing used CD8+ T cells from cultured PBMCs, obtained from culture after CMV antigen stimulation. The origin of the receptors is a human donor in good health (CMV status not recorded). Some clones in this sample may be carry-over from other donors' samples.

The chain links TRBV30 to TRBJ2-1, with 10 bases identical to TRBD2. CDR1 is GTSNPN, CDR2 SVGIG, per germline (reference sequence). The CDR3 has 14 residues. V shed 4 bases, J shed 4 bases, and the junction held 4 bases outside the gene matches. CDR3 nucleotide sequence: TGTGCCTGGATCGCTAGCGGGAGTTACAATGAGCAGTTCTTC. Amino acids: CAWIASGSYNEQFF.

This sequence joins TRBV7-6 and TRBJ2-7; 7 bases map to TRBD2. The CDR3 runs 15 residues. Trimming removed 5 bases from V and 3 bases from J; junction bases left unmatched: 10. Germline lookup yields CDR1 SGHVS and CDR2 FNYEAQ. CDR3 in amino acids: CASSAEVSSGYEQYF. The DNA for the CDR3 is TGTGCCAGCAGCGCCGAGGTCTCTAGCGGCTACGAGCAGTACTTC.

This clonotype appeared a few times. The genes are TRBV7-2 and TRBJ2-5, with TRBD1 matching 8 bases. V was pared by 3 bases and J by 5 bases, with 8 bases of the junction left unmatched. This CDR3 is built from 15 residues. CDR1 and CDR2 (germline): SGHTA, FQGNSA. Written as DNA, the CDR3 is TGTGCCAGCAGCTTTTGGGGACAGGCCCGGGAGACCCAGTACTTC. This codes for CASSFWGQARETQYF.

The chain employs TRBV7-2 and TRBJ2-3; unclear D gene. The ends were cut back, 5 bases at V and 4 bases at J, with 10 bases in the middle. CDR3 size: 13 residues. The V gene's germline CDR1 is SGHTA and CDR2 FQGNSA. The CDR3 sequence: CASSLPRADTQYF. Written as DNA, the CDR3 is TGTGCCAGCAGCCTCCCCCGTGCAGATACGCAGTATTTT.

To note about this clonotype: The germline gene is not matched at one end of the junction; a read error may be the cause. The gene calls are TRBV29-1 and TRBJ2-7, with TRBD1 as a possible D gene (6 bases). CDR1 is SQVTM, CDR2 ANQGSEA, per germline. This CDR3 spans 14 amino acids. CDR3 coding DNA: TGCAGCGCTGAAAAGATACAGGGCTACTACGAGCAGTACTTC. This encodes CSAEKIQGYYEQYF.

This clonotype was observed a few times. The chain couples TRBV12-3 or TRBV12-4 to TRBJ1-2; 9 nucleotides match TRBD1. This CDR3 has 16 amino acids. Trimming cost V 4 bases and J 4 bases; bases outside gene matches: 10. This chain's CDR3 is CASSSAQGALGYGYTF. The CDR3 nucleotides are TGTGCCAGCAGTTCAGCACAGGGGGCGCTGGGCTATGGCTACACCTTC.

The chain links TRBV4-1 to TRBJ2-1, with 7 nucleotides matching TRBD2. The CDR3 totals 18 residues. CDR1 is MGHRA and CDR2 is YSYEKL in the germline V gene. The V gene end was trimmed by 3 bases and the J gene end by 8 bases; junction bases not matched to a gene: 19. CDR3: CASSHGGLDGIRADEQFF. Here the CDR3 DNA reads TGCGCCAGCAGCCACGGGGGGTTAGACGGGATCCGAGCGGATGAGCAGTTCTTC.

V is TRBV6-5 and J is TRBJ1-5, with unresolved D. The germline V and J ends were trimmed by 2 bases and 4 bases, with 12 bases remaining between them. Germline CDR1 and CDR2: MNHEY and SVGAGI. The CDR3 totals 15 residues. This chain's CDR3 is CASSYGPGGNQPQHF. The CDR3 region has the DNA TGTGCCAGCAGTTACGGGCCGGGAGGGAATCAGCCCCAGCATTTT.

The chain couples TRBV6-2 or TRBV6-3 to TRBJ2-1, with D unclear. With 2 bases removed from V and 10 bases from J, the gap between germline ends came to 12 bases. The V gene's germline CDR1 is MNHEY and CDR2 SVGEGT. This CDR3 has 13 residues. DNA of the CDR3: TGTGCCAGCAGTTACGCGGTCCCTCCCGAGCAGTTCTTC. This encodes CASSYAVPPEQFF.

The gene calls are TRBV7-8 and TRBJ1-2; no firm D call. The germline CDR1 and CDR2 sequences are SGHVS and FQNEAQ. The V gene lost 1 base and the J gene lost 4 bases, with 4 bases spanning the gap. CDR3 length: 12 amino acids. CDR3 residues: CASSLGGYGYTF. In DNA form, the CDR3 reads TGTGCCAGCAGCTTAGGGGGCTATGGCTACACCTTC.

Here the CDR3 reads CASSLAGELAGRETQYF. The CDR3 coding sequence is TGTGCCAGCAGCTTAGCGGGGGAGCTAGCGGGGCGAGAGACCCAGTACTTC. This rearrangement joins TRBV7-2 to TRBJ2-5; TRBD2 agrees at 9 bases. CDR3 size: 17 residues. CDR1 is SGHTA, CDR2 FQGNSA, per germline. The junction had 9 bases not matched to a gene; V was cut back by 0 bases and J by 4 bases.

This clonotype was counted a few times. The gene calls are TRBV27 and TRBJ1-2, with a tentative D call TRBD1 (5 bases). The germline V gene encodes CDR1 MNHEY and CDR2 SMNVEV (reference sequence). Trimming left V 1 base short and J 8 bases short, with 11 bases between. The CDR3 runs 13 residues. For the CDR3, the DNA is TGTGCCAGCAGTTTATTCGGGGCGGAGGGCTACACCTTC. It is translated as CASSLFGAEGYTF.

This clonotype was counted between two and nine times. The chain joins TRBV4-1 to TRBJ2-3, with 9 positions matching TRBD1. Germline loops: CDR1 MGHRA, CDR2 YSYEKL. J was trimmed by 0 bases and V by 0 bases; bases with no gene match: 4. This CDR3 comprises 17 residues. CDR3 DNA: TGCGCCAGCAGCCAAGATGGGGGGACAGGGAGCACAGATACGCAGTATTTT. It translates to CASSQDGGTGSTDTQYF.

In nucleotides, the CDR3 is TGTGCCAGTAGTATACCGGGGGGGGTTCTAGCCAAAAACATTCAGTACTTC. This translates into CASSIPGGVLAKNIQYF. The rearrangement uses TRBV19 and TRBJ2-4; 8 bases match TRBD2. Germline loops: CDR1 LNHDA, CDR2 SQIVND (reference sequence). The CDR3 length is 17 residues. V lost 2 bases and J lost 0; bases outside the gene matches: 6.

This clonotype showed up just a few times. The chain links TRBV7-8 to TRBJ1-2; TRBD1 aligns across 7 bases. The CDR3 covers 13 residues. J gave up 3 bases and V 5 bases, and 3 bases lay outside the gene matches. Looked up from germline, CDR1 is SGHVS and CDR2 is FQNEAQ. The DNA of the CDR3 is TGTGCCAGCAGCAATGACAGGGACTATGGCTACACCTTC. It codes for CASSNDRDYGYTF. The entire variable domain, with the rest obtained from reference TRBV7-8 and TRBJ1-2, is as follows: GAGVSQSPRYKVAKRGQDVALRCDPISGHVSLFWYQQALGQGPEFLTYFQNEAQLDKSGLPSDRFFAERPEGSVSTLKIQRTQQEDSAVYLCASSNDRDYGYTFGSGTRLTVV.

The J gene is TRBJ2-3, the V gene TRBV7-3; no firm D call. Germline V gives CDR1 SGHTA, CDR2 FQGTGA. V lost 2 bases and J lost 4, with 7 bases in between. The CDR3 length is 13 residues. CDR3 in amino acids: CASSLDLPDTQYF. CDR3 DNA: TGTGCCAGCAGCTTAGATCTACCAGATACGCAGTATTTT. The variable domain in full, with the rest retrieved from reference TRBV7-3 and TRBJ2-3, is GAGVSQTPSNKVTEKGKYVELRCDPISGHTALYWYRQSLGQGPEFLIYFQGTGAADDSGLPNDRFFAVRPEGSVSTLKIQRTERGDSAVYLCASSLDLPDTQYFGPGTRLTVL.

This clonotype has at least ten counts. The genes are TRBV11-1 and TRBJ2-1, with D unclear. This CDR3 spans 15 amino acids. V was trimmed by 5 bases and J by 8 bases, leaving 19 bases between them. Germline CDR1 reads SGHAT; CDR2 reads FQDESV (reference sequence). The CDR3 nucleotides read TGTGCCAGCAGCCCCTATCCCTCCCAGAGAGATGAGCAGTTCTTC. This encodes CASSPYPSQRDEQFF.

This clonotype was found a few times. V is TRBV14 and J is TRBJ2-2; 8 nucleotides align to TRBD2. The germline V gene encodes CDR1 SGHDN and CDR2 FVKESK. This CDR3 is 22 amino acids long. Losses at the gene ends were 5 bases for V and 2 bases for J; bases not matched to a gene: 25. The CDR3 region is CASSSIGASGVAGGPNTGELFF. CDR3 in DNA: TGTGCCAGCAGCTCAATCGGAGCCTCGGGTGTCGCGGGAGGACCCAACACCGGGGAGCTGTTTTTT.

The CDR3 DNA is TGTGCCAGTAGCACATCATCGACTTATGCCTACGAGCAGTACTTC. Residues: CASSTSSTYAYEQYF. The V gene is TRBV19, the J gene TRBJ2-7; unclear D gene. V was shortened by 6 bases and J by 2 bases, with 17 bases between the two germline ends. This CDR3 contains 15 residues. From germline, CDR1 is LNHDA and CDR2 SQIVND (reference sequence).

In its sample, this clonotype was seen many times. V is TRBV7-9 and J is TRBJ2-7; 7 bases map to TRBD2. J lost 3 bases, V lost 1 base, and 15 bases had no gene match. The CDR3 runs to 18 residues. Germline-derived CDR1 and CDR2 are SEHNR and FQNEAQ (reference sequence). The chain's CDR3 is CASSLGWDPASGNYEQYF. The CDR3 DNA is TGTGCCAGCAGCTTAGGCTGGGATCCCGCTAGCGGAAACTACGAGCAGTACTTC.

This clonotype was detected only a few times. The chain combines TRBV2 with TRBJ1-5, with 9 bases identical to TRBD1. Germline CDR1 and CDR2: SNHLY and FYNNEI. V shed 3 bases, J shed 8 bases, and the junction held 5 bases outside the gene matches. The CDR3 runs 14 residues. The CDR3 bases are TGTGCCAGCAGTGAGGGACAGGGTATAGAGCCCCAGCATTTT. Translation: CASSEGQGIEPQHF.

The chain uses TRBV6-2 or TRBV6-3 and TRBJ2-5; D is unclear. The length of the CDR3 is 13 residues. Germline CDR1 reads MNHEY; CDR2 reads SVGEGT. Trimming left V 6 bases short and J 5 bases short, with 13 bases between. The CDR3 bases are TGTGCCAGCAGCTATCCTTTGGGGGAGACCCAGTACTTC. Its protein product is CASSYPLGETQYF.

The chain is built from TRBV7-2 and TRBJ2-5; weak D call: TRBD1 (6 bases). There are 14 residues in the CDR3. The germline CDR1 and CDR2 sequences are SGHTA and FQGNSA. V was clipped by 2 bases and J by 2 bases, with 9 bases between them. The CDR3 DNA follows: TGTGCCAGCAGCTTATTCGGACAGCAAGAGACCCAGTACTTC. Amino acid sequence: CASSLFGQQETQYF.

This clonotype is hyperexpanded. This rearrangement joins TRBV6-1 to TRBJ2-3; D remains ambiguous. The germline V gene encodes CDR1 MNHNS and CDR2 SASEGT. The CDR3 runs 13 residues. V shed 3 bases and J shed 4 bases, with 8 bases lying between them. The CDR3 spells CASSDQGPDTQYF. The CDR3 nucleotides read TGTGCCAGCAGTGATCAAGGCCCAGATACGCAGTATTTT.

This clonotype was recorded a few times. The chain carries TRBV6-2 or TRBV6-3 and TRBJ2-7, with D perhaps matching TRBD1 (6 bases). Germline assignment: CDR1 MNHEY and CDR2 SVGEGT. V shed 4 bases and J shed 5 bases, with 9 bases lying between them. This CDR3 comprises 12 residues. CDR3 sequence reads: CASSSYRDEQYF. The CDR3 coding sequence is TGTGCCAGCAGTTCTTACAGGGACGAGCAGTACTTC.

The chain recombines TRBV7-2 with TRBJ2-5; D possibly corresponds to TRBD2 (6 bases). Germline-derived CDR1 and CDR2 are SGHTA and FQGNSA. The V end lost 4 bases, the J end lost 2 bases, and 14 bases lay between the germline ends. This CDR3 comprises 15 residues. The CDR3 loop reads CASSSYSGQQETQYF. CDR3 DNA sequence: TGTGCCAGCAGCTCCTACAGCGGGCAACAAGAGACCCAGTACTTC.

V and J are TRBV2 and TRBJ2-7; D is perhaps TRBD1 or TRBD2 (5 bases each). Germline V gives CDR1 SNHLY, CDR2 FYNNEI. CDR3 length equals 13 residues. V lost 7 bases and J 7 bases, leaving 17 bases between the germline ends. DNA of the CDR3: TGTGCCAGCACCCTGGGACCACGGATGGAGCAGTACTTC. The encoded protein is CASTLGPRMEQYF.

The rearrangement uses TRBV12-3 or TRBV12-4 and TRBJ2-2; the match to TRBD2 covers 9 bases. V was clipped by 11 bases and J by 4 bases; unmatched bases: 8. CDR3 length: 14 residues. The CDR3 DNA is TGTGCCGTCCCTAGCGGGATGGGCACCGGGGAGCTGTTTTTT. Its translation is CAVPSGMGTGELFF.

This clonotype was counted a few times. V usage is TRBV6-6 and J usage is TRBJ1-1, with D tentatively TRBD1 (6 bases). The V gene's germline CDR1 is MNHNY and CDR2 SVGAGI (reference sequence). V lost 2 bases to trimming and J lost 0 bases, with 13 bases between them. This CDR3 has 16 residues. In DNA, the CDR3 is TGTGCCAGCAGTTACGGGGCAGGGGCGATGAACACTGAAGCTTTCTTT. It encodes CASSYGAGAMNTEAFF.

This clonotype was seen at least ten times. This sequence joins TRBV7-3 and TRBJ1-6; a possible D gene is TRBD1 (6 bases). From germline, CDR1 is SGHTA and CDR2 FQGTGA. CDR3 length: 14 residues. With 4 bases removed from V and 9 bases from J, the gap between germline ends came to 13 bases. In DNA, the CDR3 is TGTGCCAGCAGCTCGGCCGGGGGCGGTTCACCCCTCCACTTT. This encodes CASSSAGGGSPLHF.